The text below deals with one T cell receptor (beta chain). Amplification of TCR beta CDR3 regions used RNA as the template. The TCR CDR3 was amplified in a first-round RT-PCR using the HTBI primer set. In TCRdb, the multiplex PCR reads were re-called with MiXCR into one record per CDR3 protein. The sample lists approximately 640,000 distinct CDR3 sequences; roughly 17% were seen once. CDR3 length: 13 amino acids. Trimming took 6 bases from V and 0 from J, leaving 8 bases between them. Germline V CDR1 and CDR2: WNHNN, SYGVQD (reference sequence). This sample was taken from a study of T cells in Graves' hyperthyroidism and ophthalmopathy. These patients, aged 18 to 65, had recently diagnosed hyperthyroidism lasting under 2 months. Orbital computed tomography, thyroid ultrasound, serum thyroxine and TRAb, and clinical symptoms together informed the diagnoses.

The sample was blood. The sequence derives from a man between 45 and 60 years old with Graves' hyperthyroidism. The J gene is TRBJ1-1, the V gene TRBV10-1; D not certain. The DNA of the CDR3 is TGCGCCAGCAGGGATAAACTGAACACTGAAGCTTTCTTT. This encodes CASRDKLNTEAFF.